This T cell receptor beta chain comes out of a study of cytomegalovirus exposure and HLA in healthy donors. General study points: The Asian-associated ancestry cluster reportedly had fewer N-insertions than the approximately 610-donor mean in a later analysis.

This clone was seen a few times. Its specificity is unknown. The study ran its PCR with 60 Vbeta and 13 Jbeta primers. Data came from immunoSEQ multiplex PCR; TCRdb stores just in-frame clones and leaves some out. The repertoire includes more than 70,000 clones, about three quarters of them detected once, and roughly 5.4% sits in the top ten. CDR1 is MDHEN and CDR2 is SYDVKM in the germline V gene. This CDR3 has 15 residues. Germline trimming cut 3 bases from V and 3 bases from J; bases unmatched to any gene: 7. The chain recombines TRBV28 with TRBJ1-2; 7 positions agree with TRBD1. The sequenced sample was PBMCs. The receptor comes from a man aged 25-45 years in good health and CMV-seropositive. The CDR3 loop is CASSFEGALYYGYTF. In nucleotides, the CDR3 is TGTGCCAGCAGTTTTGAGGGGGCTTTATACTATGGCTACACCTTC.